The entry below describes one TCR beta chain. The target antigen is unknown. The junction does not match germline at one end; this may be a read error. Random hexamers were used to reverse transcribe an amount of roughly 0.5 to 1 ug RNA. Amplification of TCR beta CDR3 was carried out by immunoSEQ multiplex PCR, which covered 54 Vbeta and 13 Jbeta segments. TCRdb redid the calling of the immunoSEQ multiplex PCR reads with MiXCR, one entry per CDR3 protein. The sample consists of 180,000 or so distinct CDR3 sequences, 90% to 95% of them appearing once. This sample stems from a study of CD8 T cells in Susac syndrome. Study results and caveats: By the study's own acknowledgment, its TCR sequencing and HLA analysis included relatively few individuals.

TCR beta sequencing covered blood CD8+ and CD4+ T cells. TEMRA cells were FACS-enriched and CD8+ and CD4+ T cells negatively isolated. This clonotype was obtained from a human donor in good health. The sample consisted of CD4+ T cells from PBMCs.

For the CDR3, the DNA is TGTGCTAGCACCCCCAGTGGGACTCAAGAGACCCAGTACTTC. Residues: CASTPSGTQETQYF. The rearrangement links TRBV7-6 to TRBJ2-5; perhaps TRBD2 as D (6 bases). Germline V gene sequence: CDR1 SGHVS, CDR2 FNYEAQ. The CDR3 consists of 14 residues. Looking up the rest from reference TRBV7-6 and TRBJ2-5 gives the full variable domain: GAGVSQSPRYKVTKRGQDVALRCDPISGHVSLYWYRQALGQGPEFLTYFNYEAQQDKSGLPNDRFSAERPEGSISTLTIQRTEQRDSAMYRCASTPSGTQETQYFGPGTRLLVL.